These T cell receptor beta chains were read from a single sample in a study of CXCR3-negative and CXCR3-positive naive CD8 T cells. TCRdb re-called the 5' RACE reads and catalogs CDR3 proteins one per entry, DNA excluded. The sample includes under 150,000 distinct CDR3 sequences. Material for sequencing was naive CXCR3+ CD8+ T cells from blood. The source of these receptors is a human donor in good health. Some clones in this sample may be carry-over from other donors' samples. Each CDR3 is given with its conserved first and last residue. Each record gives: V gene, J gene, CDR3 protein.

v_gene: TRBV19; j_gene: TRBJ1-1; CDR3aa: CASGDRGEEAFF
v_gene: TRBV28; j_gene: TRBJ2-7; CDR3aa: CASRPSGQTLTYEQYF
v_gene: TRBV3-1; j_gene: TRBJ2-1; CDR3aa: CASSFVMNEQFF
v_gene: TRBV7-9; j_gene: TRBJ1-2; CDR3aa: CASNPPGVANYGYTF
v_gene: TRBV4-1; j_gene: TRBJ2-7; CDR3aa: CASSQDRSGSYEQYF
v_gene: TRBV5-1; j_gene: TRBJ2-1; CDR3aa: CASSLNGLAGGTYNEQFF
v_gene: TRBV27; j_gene: TRBJ2-7; CDR3aa: CASSLYGGLDEQYF
v_gene: TRBV27; j_gene: TRBJ2-1; CDR3aa: CASRSSSSYNEQFF
v_gene: TRBV7-8; j_gene: TRBJ1-5; CDR3aa: CASSPVLGGLDQPQHF
v_gene: TRBV2; j_gene: TRBJ1-1; CDR3aa: CASRLIWGEYTEAFF
v_gene: TRBV9; j_gene: TRBJ1-4; CDR3aa: CASSGGTGTGEKLFF
v_gene: TRBV11-3; j_gene: TRBJ2-1; CDR3aa: CASSPHTPGLAGGPNEQFF
v_gene: TRBV20-1; j_gene: TRBJ2-5; CDR3aa: CSARDGLAYQETQYF
v_gene: TRBV2; j_gene: TRBJ2-5; CDR3aa: CASREPNQETQYF
v_gene: TRBV13; j_gene: TRBJ1-2; CDR3aa: CASSTGTGFVEDGYTF
v_gene: TRBV12-3/TRBV12-4; j_gene: TRBJ2-7; CDR3aa: CASSLGGRGAEQYF
v_gene: TRBV29-1; j_gene: TRBJ2-1; CDR3aa: CSVQTGYNEQFF
v_gene: TRBV7-9; j_gene: TRBJ2-1; CDR3aa: CASSRAGRYNEQFF
v_gene: TRBV11-2; j_gene: TRBJ1-1; CDR3aa: CASSLGGPGAFF
v_gene: TRBV7-2; j_gene: TRBJ1-2; CDR3aa: CASSSGGWAGYGYTF
v_gene: TRBV7-8; j_gene: TRBJ1-3; CDR3aa: CASSPEGRAAGNTIYF
v_gene: TRBV19; j_gene: TRBJ1-1; CDR3aa: CASSIGQEAFF
v_gene: TRBV20-1; j_gene: TRBJ2-7; CDR3aa: CSASGTSGTYYEQYF
v_gene: TRBV19; j_gene: TRBJ2-1; CDR3aa: CASQYSTGNNEQFF
v_gene: TRBV6-6; j_gene: TRBJ2-7; CDR3aa: CASSYPQTGSRWEQYF
v_gene: TRBV28; j_gene: TRBJ2-1; CDR3aa: CASSLSGSDLFSDNEQFF
v_gene: TRBV6-5; j_gene: TRBJ2-7; CDR3aa: CEECGRILYEQYF
v_gene: TRBV6-2/TRBV6-3; j_gene: TRBJ2-1; CDR3aa: CASSYGLALNEQFF
v_gene: TRBV28; j_gene: TRBJ2-7; CDR3aa: CASGSGHYEQYF
v_gene: TRBV29-1; j_gene: TRBJ2-2; CDR3aa: CSVRTGSSGELFF
v_gene: TRBV7-9; j_gene: TRBJ2-2; CDR3aa: CASQLANTGELFF
v_gene: TRBV12-3/TRBV12-4; j_gene: TRBJ2-1; CDR3aa: CASTLDGSSYNEQFF
v_gene: TRBV18; j_gene: TRBJ2-3; CDR3aa: CASSPAGASSTDTQYF
v_gene: TRBV7-3; j_gene: TRBJ2-7; CDR3aa: CASSQGPANYEQYF
v_gene: TRBV5-4; j_gene: TRBJ2-7; CDR3aa: CASSLVGGYYEQYF
v_gene: TRBV6-5; j_gene: TRBJ2-7; CDR3aa: CASSYSGGGSSYEQYF
v_gene: TRBV6-5; j_gene: TRBJ2-1; CDR3aa: CASSYSIGGGAFGQFF
v_gene: TRBV6-2/TRBV6-3; j_gene: TRBJ2-1; CDR3aa: CASSYPDRYNEQFF
v_gene: TRBV3-1; j_gene: TRBJ2-7; CDR3aa: CASSQGVRRGDHEQYF
v_gene: TRBV12-3/TRBV12-4; j_gene: TRBJ2-7; CDR3aa: CASSLTSLAGEVQYF
v_gene: TRBV2; j_gene: TRBJ1-5; CDR3aa: CASRDGYSNQPQHF
v_gene: TRBV5-1; j_gene: TRBJ2-7; CDR3aa: CASSSVYEQYF
v_gene: TRBV15; j_gene: TRBJ1-2; CDR3aa: CATDSGLGGYTF
v_gene: TRBV29-1; j_gene: TRBJ2-1; CDR3aa: CSVEGSSYNEQFF
v_gene: TRBV12-3/TRBV12-4; j_gene: TRBJ1-1; CDR3aa: CASKEGGTEAFF
v_gene: TRBV11-2; j_gene: TRBJ2-7; CDR3aa: CASSLGVQREPYF
v_gene: TRBV25-1; j_gene: TRBJ2-7; CDR3aa: CASSKTGGSYEQYF
v_gene: TRBV4-3; j_gene: TRBJ2-2; CDR3aa: CASSQEWGAAGELFF
v_gene: TRBV5-5; j_gene: TRBJ2-7; CDR3aa: CASSSPGQGFNEQYF
v_gene: TRBV29-1; j_gene: TRBJ2-7; CDR3aa: CSVETDRGSYEQYF